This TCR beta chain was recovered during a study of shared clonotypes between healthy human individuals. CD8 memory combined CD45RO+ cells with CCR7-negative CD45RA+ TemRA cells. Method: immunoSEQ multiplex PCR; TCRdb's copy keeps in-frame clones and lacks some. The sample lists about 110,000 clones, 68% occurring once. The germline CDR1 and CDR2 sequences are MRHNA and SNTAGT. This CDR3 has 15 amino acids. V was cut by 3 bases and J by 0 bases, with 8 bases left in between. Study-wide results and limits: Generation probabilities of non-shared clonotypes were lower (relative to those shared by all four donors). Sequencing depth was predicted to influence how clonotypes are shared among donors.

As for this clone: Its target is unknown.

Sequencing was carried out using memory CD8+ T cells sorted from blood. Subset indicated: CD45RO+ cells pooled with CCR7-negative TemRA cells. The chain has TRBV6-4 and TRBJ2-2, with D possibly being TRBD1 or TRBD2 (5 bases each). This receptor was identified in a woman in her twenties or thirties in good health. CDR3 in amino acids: CASSEGTTNTGELFF. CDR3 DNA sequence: TGTGCCAGCAGTGAGGGGACGACGAACACCGGGGAGCTGTTTTTT.